This TCR beta chain came from a study of blood T cell repertoires in COVID-19. Study-level background: Specimens from acute and convalescent COVID-19 originated in the United States, Italy and Spain. PBMCs, B-cell-depleted T cells, or T cells were the source of the cDNA or gDNA that made up the material.

Under the authors' procedure: For nucleated cells, counts were estimated from reference gene primer amplification. TCRdb's copy holds only in-frame clones and misses some; the assay was immunoSEQ multiplex PCR. V, J and clone size reflect that table, while D and trimming were determined from the DNA. The profile shows 200,000 to 300,000 clones, roughly 91% of them singletons. V lost 4 bases, J lost 8 bases, and 17 bases lay in between. The CDR3 length is 14 residues. Germline V gives CDR1 SGHTA, CDR2 FQGNSA. Many counts were recorded for this clone. Specimen: peripheral blood. The chain recombines TRBV7-2 with TRBJ1-1; possible D gene TRBD1, 5 bases. The receptor's source is a woman aged 40 to 50 who had recovered from COVID-19. CDR3 sequence: CASSSRRAPVEAFF. The CDR3, as DNA: TGTGCCAGCAGCTCCCGCAGGGCCCCTGTCGAAGCTTTCTTT.